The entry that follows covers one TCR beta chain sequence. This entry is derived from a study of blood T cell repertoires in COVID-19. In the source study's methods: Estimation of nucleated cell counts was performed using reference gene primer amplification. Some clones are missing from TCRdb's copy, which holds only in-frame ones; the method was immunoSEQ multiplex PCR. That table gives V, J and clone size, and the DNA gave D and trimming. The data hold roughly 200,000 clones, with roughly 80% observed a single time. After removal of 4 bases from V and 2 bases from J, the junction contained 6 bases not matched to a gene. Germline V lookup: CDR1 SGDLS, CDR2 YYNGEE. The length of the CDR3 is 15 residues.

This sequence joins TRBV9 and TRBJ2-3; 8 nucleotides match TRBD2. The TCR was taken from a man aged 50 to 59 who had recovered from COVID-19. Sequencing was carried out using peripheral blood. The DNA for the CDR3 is TGTGCCAGCAGCTCTATAGCGGGGAACACAGATACGCAGTATTTT. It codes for CASSSIAGNTDTQYF.